These T cell receptor beta chains were read from a single sample in a study of T cell responses to AZD1222 COVID-19 vaccine. Method: immunoSEQ multiplex PCR; TCRdb's copy keeps in-frame clones and lacks some. The sample lists tens of thousands of clones; around 87% were seen once. The starting material was peripheral blood, obtained 28 days after the second AZD1222 dose. All receptors come from an adult who received the AZD1222 COVID-19 vaccine. CDR3s include the opening cysteine and the closing phenylalanine or tryptophan. The D gene is left open where the match is weak. Size is stated for part of the rows, as once, few or many counts, or as a class when the clone is expanded.

NA,TRBV5-1,TRBJ2-1,few,TGCGCCAGCAGCTTGGGGATCCAAAACCATGAGCAGTTCTTC,CASSLGIQNHEQFF
TRBD1,TRBV7-8,TRBJ1-2,NA,TGTGCCAGCAGCTCGCGGACAGGGGTTACGGGGGGCTACACCTTC,CASSSRTGVTGGYTF
TRBD2,TRBV13,TRBJ2-7,NA,TGTGCCAGCAGCTCCCTGGCTAGCGGGAGGGCCTACGAGCAGTACTTC,CASSSLASGRAYEQYF
NA,TRBV11-2,TRBJ2-3,NA,TGTGCCAGCAGCTTTTTCAGCCATGCAGTCAAAAGAGATACGCAGTATTTT,CASSFFSHAVKRDTQYF
NA,TRBV12-3/TRBV12-4,TRBJ2-7,NA,TGTGCCAGCAGCCCGAGGGGGGACGAGCAGTACTTC,CASSPRGDEQYF
NA,TRBV12-3/TRBV12-4,TRBJ1-2,NA,TGTGCCAGCAGACTGGGGAACTATGGCTACACCTTC,CASRLGNYGYTF
NA,TRBV12-2,TRBJ2-7,NA,TGTGCAAGTCCCCTGGACATCTCCTACGAGCAGTACTTC,CASPLDISYEQYF
TRBD2,TRBV19,TRBJ2-5,NA,TGTGCCAGTAGGTCGACTAGCGGGGGGCAAGAGACCCAGTACTTC,CASRSTSGGQETQYF
NA,TRBV5-4,TRBJ2-3,NA,TGTGCCAGCAGCTTGAGTGACGATACGCAGTATTTT,CASSLSDDTQYF
NA,TRBV5-1,TRBJ2-2,NA,TGCGCCAGCAGCCCTAGCCGTTGGGGGTTCGCGAACACCGGGGAGCTGTTTTTT,CASSPSRWGFANTGELFF
TRBD1,TRBV6-5,TRBJ1-2,NA,TGTGCCAGCACAGGGGGCAGGTATGGCTACACCTTC,CASTGGRYGYTF
NA,TRBV11-3,TRBJ2-5,NA,TGTGCCAGCAGCATACAGGCTAACCAAGAGACCCAGTACTTC,CASSIQANQETQYF
NA,TRBV27,TRBJ2-5,NA,TGTGCCAGCAGTTTCTGGGGTCAAGAGACCCAGTACTTC,CASSFWGQETQYF
TRBD1,TRBV4-2,TRBJ2-5,once,TGTGCCAGCAGCCATAGGACAGGGGAGGAGACCCAGTACTTC,CASSHRTGEETQYF
NA,TRBV5-1,TRBJ1-1,medium-sized,TGCGCCAGCAGCTTGGCGGGGGGTTACACTGAAGCTTTCTTT,CASSLAGGYTEAFF
TRBD1,TRBV28,TRBJ2-7,NA,TGTGCCAGCAGTGATCGGACAGGGGTCTACGAGCAGTACTTC,CASSDRTGVYEQYF
NA,TRBV28,TRBJ1-6,NA,TGTGCCAGCAAAGGCCCGGGGGGAAATTCACCCCTCCACTTT,CASKGPGGNSPLHF
NA,TRBV6-1,TRBJ1-5,NA,TGTGCCAGCAGTGAACATTTGACACAAAAAAGCAATCAGCCCCAGCATTTT,CASSEHLTQKSNQPQHF
NA,TRBV7-6,TRBJ1-2,NA,TGTGCCAGCAGCTTAGTGGGCGCAGGTCAAAGAGCCTATGGCTACACCTTC,CASSLVGAGQRAYGYTF
TRBD1,TRBV10-2,TRBJ2-1,NA,TGCGCCAGCAGTGAGTGGACAGGGGGCAATGAGCAGTTCTTC,CASSEWTGGNEQFF
TRBD2,TRBV28,TRBJ2-7,NA,TGTGCCAGCAGTTTCCCTAGCGGGAGAGGTGAGCAGTACTTC,CASSFPSGRGEQYF
NA,TRBV13,TRBJ1-2,NA,TGTGCCAGCAGCTCCGATAGGCAGGGCTTTTTATATGGCTACACCTTC,CASSSDRQGFLYGYTF
NA,TRBV28,TRBJ1-1,NA,TGTGCCAGCACACCGACAGAGGACACTGAAGCTTTCTTT,CASTPTEDTEAFF